The 21 T cell receptor beta chains reported below all come from one sample, sequenced in a study of CD8+CD57+ T cells in acquired aplastic anemia. Researchers used genomic DNA as the template to profile TCR beta VDJ and CDR3. TCRdb called the reads again in MiXCR, with one record for every CDR3 protein. The sample records about 170,000 distinct CDR3 sequences, about 45% being singletons. CD8+CD57+ cell expansion had been shown by flow cytometry in patients chosen for sequencing. The sequenced sample was sorted CD4+, CD8+, or CD8+CD57+ T cells (not recorded which) from PBMCs. These receptors were obtained from a human donor with aplastic anemia.

The table lists this clonotype with a few counts. V gene TRBV7-9 combines with J gene TRBJ2-7, with TRBD1 matching 7 bases. V dropped 6 bases and J dropped 4; count of bases not matched to a gene: 9. The CDR3 spans 14 residues. Germline V gene lookup returns CDR1 SEHNR and CDR2 FQNEAQ (reference sequence). The CDR3 sequence: CASRTTGTGYEQYF. The CDR3 nucleotides are TGTGCCAGCAGGACGACAGGGACGGGGTACGAGCAGTACTTC. Drawing the rest from reference TRBV7-9 and TRBJ2-7, the complete variable domain is DTGVSQNPRHKITKRGQNVTFRCDPISEHNRLYWYRQTLGQGPEFLTYFQNEAQLEKSRLLSDRFSAERPKGSFSTLEIQRTEQGDSAMYLCASRTTGTGYEQYFGPGTRLTVT.

This clonotype was seen only once. The V and J genes are TRBV19 and TRBJ1-2; TRBD1 matches 7 bases. V gave up 7 bases and J gave up 8 bases; unmatched junction bases: 16. Germline V gene sequence: CDR1 LNHDA, CDR2 SQIVND (reference sequence). The CDR3 runs 15 residues. The CDR3 nucleotides read TGTGCCAGTACCCCTCAGCAAGGGGGCGCAAGGGGCTACACCTTC. It yields the protein CASTPQQGGARGYTF.

This chain joins TRBV10-3 and TRBJ2-7; TRBD1 matches 9 bases. The germline V gene encodes CDR1 ENHRY and CDR2 SYGVKD. With V trimmed by 0 bases and J by 3 bases, 6 bases remained unmatched. The CDR3 is 16 amino acids. In DNA form, the CDR3 reads TGTGCCATCAGTGAGTCGGGACAGGGAGGGGACTACGAGCAGTACTTC. It translates to CAISESGQGGDYEQYF.

The chain couples TRBV9 to TRBJ2-1; D may be TRBD2 (5 bases). CDR3 size: 13 residues. Looked up from germline, CDR1 is SGDLS and CDR2 is YYNGEE. Trimming stripped 4 bases from V and 5 bases from J, with 10 bases between. Written as DNA, the CDR3 is TGTGCCAGCAGCCATGCAGCGGACAATGAGCAGTTCTTC. It codes for CASSHAADNEQFF.

The chain is built from TRBV7-2 and TRBJ1-2; tentatively, D is TRBD1 (5 bases). V was trimmed by 5 bases and J by 1 base, leaving 11 bases between them. The CDR3 consists of 14 residues. Germline V gives CDR1 SGHTA, CDR2 FQGNSA. The CDR3 here is CASSTGASNYGYTF. The DNA of the CDR3 is TGTGCCAGCAGCACTGGGGCCAGTAACTATGGCTACACCTTC.

This chain links TRBV19 with TRBJ1-5; possible D gene TRBD1, 6 bases. Germline CDR1 is LNHDA and CDR2 is SQIVND (reference sequence). Trimming cost V 6 bases and J 9 bases, with 15 bases left between them. The CDR3 extends over 13 amino acids. In DNA, the CDR3 is TGTGCCAGTAGCCCGATAGAGGGGGGGCCCCAGCATTTT. This encodes CASSPIEGGPQHF.

This clonotype was counted ten times or more. This chain links TRBV6-4 with TRBJ2-3, with 10 bases aligning to TRBD2. Germline values: CDR1 MRHNA, CDR2 SNTAGT. The V segment lost 0 bases and the J segment 4 bases; nucleotides outside the gene matches: 1. CDR3 size: 15 residues. The chain's CDR3 is CASSDSSGGADTQYF. Written as DNA, the CDR3 is TGTGCCAGCAGTGACTCGAGCGGGGGGGCAGATACGCAGTATTTT.

This clonotype has at least ten counts. The V gene is TRBV6-1, the J gene TRBJ2-7, with 7 bases matching TRBD1. Unmatched junction bases numbered 12, after V lost 7 bases and J lost 3 bases. This CDR3 has 15 residues. Germline V gives CDR1 MNHNS, CDR2 SASEGT. The DNA for the CDR3 is TGTGCCAGCATCCGGGACAGCAACTCTCTCTACGAGCAGTACTTC. Its protein is CASIRDSNSLYEQYF.

This clonotype was found many times. V usage is TRBV15 and J usage is TRBJ2-3; D possibly corresponds to TRBD1 (6 bases). CDR1 LNHNV and CDR2 YYDKDF come from the germline V gene (reference sequence). CDR3 length: 12 amino acids. V was pared by 2 bases and J by 10 bases, with 10 bases between. CDR3 region: CATSRQQGPQYF. The CDR3 DNA reads TGTGCCACCAGCAGACAACAGGGTCCGCAGTATTTT.

The table lists this clonotype with a few counts. The chain combines TRBV24-1 with TRBJ2-5; D unclear. CDR3 length equals 12 residues. Germline CDR1 reads KGHDR; CDR2 reads SFDVKD. V was trimmed by 4 bases and J by 3 bases, leaving 5 bases between them. The CDR3 protein is CATSEGKETQYF. The CDR3 DNA follows: TGTGCCACCAGTGAGGGGAAAGAGACCCAGTACTTC.

This sequence joins TRBV10-3 and TRBJ2-1, with a tentative D call TRBD2 (7 bases). In germline, CDR1 is ENHRY, CDR2 SYGVKD. Trimming cost V 10 bases and J 4 bases, with 26 bases left between them. The CDR3 consists of 17 residues. The CDR3 DNA is TGTGCCAGCAGACACGCTCTTAGGGGGGGATTATACAATGAGCAGTTCTTC. The encoded protein is CASRHALRGGLYNEQFF.

This clonotype came up many times. The chain recombines TRBV20-1 with TRBJ2-3; 7 nucleotides match TRBD2. The V and J ends lost 3 bases and 1 base, in that order; junction bases with no gene match: 7. The CDR3 totals 15 residues. CDR1 DFQATT and CDR2 SNEGSKA come from the germline V gene (reference sequence). The CDR3 DNA sequence: TGCAGTGCTAGTCTTAGACTAGCTGGCACAGATACGCAGTATTTT. It yields the protein CSASLRLAGTDTQYF.

The chain uses TRBV27 and TRBJ1-5; tentatively, D is TRBD1 (5 bases). V was cut by 6 bases and J by 7 bases, with 19 bases left in between. This CDR3 is built from 15 residues. Germline CDR1 MNHEY, CDR2 SMNVEV (reference sequence). In nucleotides, the CDR3 is TGTGCCAGCAGCCAACGGGCAGGGCTTGGACAGCCCCAGCATTTT. Its protein product is CASSQRAGLGQPQHF.

Worth noting for this clonotype: A read error may account for a junction end that differs from germline. The rearrangement joins TRBV5-1 to TRBJ1-1; D gene ambiguous. The CDR3 runs 13 residues. CDR1 is SGHRS and CDR2 is YFSETQ in the germline V gene. The CDR3 DNA reads as TGCGCCAGCGGCTTGGACGGGATTGGGGAAGCTTTCTTT. This codes for CASGLDGIGEAFF.

The chain recombines TRBV2 with TRBJ2-7; TRBD2 agrees at 8 bases. J was trimmed by 3 bases and V by 7 bases; bases with no gene match: 8. CDR1 and CDR2 from the germline V gene are SNHLY and FYNNEI. The CDR3 loop spans 14 amino acids. The CDR3 loop reads CASKGNSGNYEQYF. The CDR3 DNA reads TGTGCCAGCAAAGGCAATAGCGGGAACTACGAGCAGTACTTC.

A few counts support this clonotype. This chain connects TRBV7-9 to TRBJ2-5; D is ambiguous. The germline CDR1 and CDR2 sequences are SEHNR and FQNEAQ (reference sequence). Trimming cost V 9 bases and J 5 bases, with 10 bases left between them. The CDR3 is 11 residues long. CDR3 DNA sequence: TGTGCCAGTAGTTACACCGAGACCCAGTACTTC. This translates into CASSYTETQYF.

This clonotype showed up many times. The chain couples TRBV7-6 to TRBJ1-3, with D maybe TRBD1 (5 bases). The CDR3 is 15 amino acids. The germline V gene has CDR1 SGHVS and CDR2 FNYEAQ. The V end was cut by 3 bases, the J end by 4 bases, with 13 bases between. CDR3 loop: CASSLAGVSGNTIYF. The CDR3, as DNA: TGTGCCAGCAGCTTGGCGGGGGTGTCCGGAAACACCATATATTTT.

This CDR3 reads CASSHVRGEGNYGYTF. The CDR3 DNA reads as TGTGCCAGCAGCCACGTACGGGGGGAGGGTAACTATGGCTACACCTTC. J is TRBJ1-2 and V is TRBV11-2; the D gene is possibly TRBD1 (5 bases). Trimming cost V 5 bases and J 1 base, with 17 bases left between them. CDR1 is SGHAT and CDR2 is FQNNGV in the germline V gene. The CDR3 spans 16 residues.

For this clonotype: Just one base apart from a much larger clone, this may be a read error. The CDR3 does not close with the conserved phenylalanine or tryptophan, likely indicating a read error. The chain employs TRBV4-2 and TRBJ1-2, with 10 bases matching TRBD1. The CDR3 covers 17 residues. Germline V gene sequence: CDR1 LGHNA, CDR2 YNFKEQ. V shed 5 bases, J shed 3 bases, and the junction held 12 bases outside the gene matches. The CDR3, as DNA: TGTGCCAGCAGCGCGGGACAGGGGCGTACAGGTTACTATGGCTACACCCTC. This translates into CASSAGQGRTGYYGYTL.

The chain recombines TRBV28 with TRBJ1-3, with D unclear. The length of the CDR3 is 14 residues. V lost 6 bases and J lost 0, with 9 bases in between. CDR1 and CDR2 (germline): MDHEN, SYDVKM. The CDR3 here is CASRLPGSGNTIYF. The CDR3 DNA sequence: TGTGCCAGCAGGTTACCGGGCTCTGGAAACACCATATATTTT. The full variable domain, with the rest looked up from reference TRBV28 and TRBJ1-3, is DVKVTQSSRYLVKRTGEKVFLECVQDMDHENMFWYRQDPGLGLRLIYFSYDVKMKEKGDIPEGYSVSREKKERFSLILESASTNQTSMYLCASRLPGSGNTIYFGEGSWLTVV.

This sequence joins TRBV24-1 and TRBJ1-5; TRBD1 agrees at 7 bases. After removal of 3 bases from V and 3 bases from J, the junction contained 4 bases not matched to a gene. The CDR3 runs 15 residues. Germline V gives CDR1 KGHDR, CDR2 SFDVKD. The CDR3 nucleotides are TGTGCCACCAGTGATCCCGGGACAGTCAATCAGCCCCAGCATTTT. Its translation: CATSDPGTVNQPQHF.